The clone carrying this T cell receptor (beta chain) was detected only once. This specimen comes from a study of blood T cell repertoires in COVID-19. Across the whole study: Specimens from acute and convalescent COVID-19 originated in the United States, Italy and Spain. PBMCs, B-cell-depleted T cells, or T cells provided the cDNA or gDNA that made up the material.

V lost 5 bases and J lost 4; bases outside the gene matches: 9. The germline V gene has CDR1 SGHRS and CDR2 YFSETQ. The CDR3 extends over 17 amino acids. In the authors' methods: By means of reference gene primer amplification, nucleated cell counts were estimated. Profiling relied on immunoSEQ multiplex PCR, and the TCRdb table lists in-frame clones only, not all of them. V and J calls and clone size are copied from that table; D and trimming were computed from the DNA. Among 200,000 or so clones listed, roughly 83% were seen once. The sample taken for sequencing was PBMCs or T cells enriched from blood (not recorded which). This TCR was recovered from a woman aged 40 to 49 with acute COVID-19. V gene TRBV5-1 combines with J gene TRBJ2-7, with 16 bases fitting TRBD2. CDR3 in DNA: TGCGCCAGCAGATCCGGGACTAGCGGGAGGGCCGGGTACGAGCAGTACTTC. It is translated as CASRSGTSGRAGYEQYF.